This T cell receptor beta chain was found in a study of cytomegalovirus exposure and HLA in healthy donors. The germline CDR1 and CDR2 sequences are MNHEY and SVGAGI. Trimming took 6 bases from V and 5 from J, leaving 13 bases between them. CDR3 size: 13 residues. Whole-study findings and limits: Common viral pathogens were later found to be apparently linked to several of the most significant clusters.

This clone was seen a handful of times. No antigen is known for it. In the PCR, 60 Vbeta and 13 Jbeta primers were used. Measured with immunoSEQ multiplex PCR; TCRdb has only the in-frame clones, and not every one. The table has some 220,000 clones, around 80% seen once. The TCR comes from a boy between 10 and 17 years old in good health and CMV-seronegative. The specimen was PBMCs. V usage is TRBV6-5 and J usage is TRBJ1-2; D may be TRBD1 (6 bases). DNA for the CDR3: TGTGCCAGCAGGACGGACAGACGATATGGCTACACCTTC. Translation gives CASRTDRRYGYTF.